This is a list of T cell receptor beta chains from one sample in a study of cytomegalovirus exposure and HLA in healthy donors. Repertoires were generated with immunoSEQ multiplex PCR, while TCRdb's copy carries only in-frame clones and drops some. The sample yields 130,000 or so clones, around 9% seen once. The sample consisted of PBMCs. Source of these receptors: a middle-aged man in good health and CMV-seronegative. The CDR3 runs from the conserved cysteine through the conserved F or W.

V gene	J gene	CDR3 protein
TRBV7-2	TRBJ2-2	CASSLDGQGVTGELFF
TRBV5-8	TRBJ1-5	CASSLGGIGQPQHF
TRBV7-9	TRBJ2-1	CASSLAGGWDEQFF
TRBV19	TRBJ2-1	CASSVTVETNEQFF
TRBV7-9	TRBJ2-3	CASSPGGSGDSSTDTQYF
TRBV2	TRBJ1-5	CASSEEAGGGQPQHF
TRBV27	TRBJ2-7	CASSLYSSGGPYYEQYF
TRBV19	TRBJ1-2	CASTKHRDRANYGYTF
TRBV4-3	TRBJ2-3	CASSPLASRGGVKDTQYF
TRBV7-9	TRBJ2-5	CASSSSGGAGETQYF
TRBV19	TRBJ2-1	CASSEQTGGSYNEQFF
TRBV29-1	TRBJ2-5	CSVREPPGQRRPQETQYF
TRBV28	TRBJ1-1	CASLGTTNTEAFF
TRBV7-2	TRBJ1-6	CASSAASNSPLHF
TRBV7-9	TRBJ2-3	CASSQGPLEDTQYF
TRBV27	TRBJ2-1	CASSLSWDRVYNEQFF
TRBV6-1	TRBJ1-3	CASRGQTDSGNTIYF
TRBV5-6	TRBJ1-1	CASSLVGSNTEAFF
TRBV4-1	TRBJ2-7	CASSQEEGNEQYF
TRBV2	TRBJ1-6	CASRRDNNSPLHF
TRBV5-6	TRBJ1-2	CASSLDWTGGRSGYTF
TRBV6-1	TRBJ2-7	CASRGGQRDEQYF
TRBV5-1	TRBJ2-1	CASKLSINEQFF
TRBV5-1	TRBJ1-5	CASSLLPGTGQPQHF
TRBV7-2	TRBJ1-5	CASSLAGALNQPQHF
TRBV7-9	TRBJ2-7	CASSPRLEPGSPSYEQYF